The rows below give T cell receptor beta chains drawn from one sample of a study of blood T cell repertoires in COVID-19. TCRdb's table, derived via immunoSEQ multiplex PCR, lists solely in-frame clones and lacks some. The sample records roughly 80,000 clones, more than 75% being singletons. Specimen: peripheral blood. The receptors shown here come from a human donor in a cohort sampled during active COVID-19. Both conserved end residues are part of each CDR3. The D gene is left open where the match is weak. Clone size is stated in some rows and not others, as once, few, many or a class when expanded.

J	size	D	V	DNA	CDR3
TRBJ1-1	.	.	TRBV20-1	TGCAGTGCTGTTCAGGAAACTGAAGCTTTCTTT	CSAVQETEAFF
TRBJ2-7	.	.	TRBV28	TGTGCCAGCAGTTCCACCCCCAGGGATTTGTACGAGCAGTACTTC	CASSSTPRDLYEQYF
TRBJ2-7	.	.	TRBV6-5	TGTGCCAGCAGTTACTCGAATCGGAGAAAATACGAGCAGTACTTC	CASSYSNRRKYEQYF
TRBJ2-1	.	TRBD2	TRBV3-1/TRBV3-2	TGTGCCAGCAGCCGGGCTAGCGGGGGCTACAATGAGCAGTTCTTC	CASSRASGGYNEQFF
TRBJ2-5	.	.	TRBV18	TGTGCCAGCTCACCATTTCAGGAAGAAGAGACCCAGTACTTC	CASSPFQEEETQYF
TRBJ2-1	.	TRBD2	TRBV11-3	TGTGCCAGCAGCTCTCGGGGGGGCCAGGGCAATGAGCAGTTCTTC	CASSSRGGQGNEQFF
TRBJ2-6	.	TRBD1	TRBV27	TGTGCCAGCAGTTTAGGGTACAGGGGCGCTGGGGCCAACGTCCTGACTTTC	CASSLGYRGAGANVLTF
TRBJ1-6	.	.	TRBV7-9	TGTGCCAGCAGCGTGGACAGTCTTAATTCACCCCTCCACTTT	CASSVDSLNSPLHF
TRBJ2-7	.	.	TRBV19	TGTGCCAGTAGTCCAACCCTATACTACGAGCAGTACTTC	CASSPTLYYEQYF
TRBJ2-2	.	TRBD1	TRBV5-5	TGTGCCAGCAGCTTTACAGGGGCGAACACCGGGGAGCTGTTTTTT	CASSFTGANTGELFF
TRBJ1-3	.	.	TRBV4-1	TGCGCCAGCAGGGGAGGAGGAACTGGAAACACCATATATTTT	CASRGGGTGNTIYF
TRBJ1-1	.	TRBD1	TRBV30	TGTGCCTGGAACAGGGGGAACACTGAAGCTTTCTTT	CAWNRGNTEAFF
TRBJ1-5	.	TRBD1	TRBV19	TGTGCCAGTACCTTTGGGGGGACAGACAATCAGCCCCAGCATTTT	CASTFGGTDNQPQHF
TRBJ2-5	.	TRBD1	TRBV28	TGTGCCAGCAGTCGAGGGGGCCCGGAGACCCAGTACTTC	CASSRGGPETQYF
TRBJ2-5	.	TRBD2	TRBV15	TGTGCCACCAGCAGAAACAAGCGGGGGGGCCGGTGGGAGACCCAGTACTTC	CATSRNKRGGRWETQYF
TRBJ1-3	.	TRBD1	TRBV4-1	TGCGCCAGCAGCCCCGGGACAGTCCCTGGAAACACCATATATTTT	CASSPGTVPGNTIYF
TRBJ1-6	few	.	TRBV28	TGTGCCAGCAGCTCCACAGGAATGGCCACATCACCCCTCCACTTT	CASSSTGMATSPLHF
TRBJ1-1	.	TRBD1	TRBV7-9	TGTGCCAGCAGAAGACAGGGATCGGACACTGAAGCTTTCTTT	CASRRQGSDTEAFF
TRBJ1-2	.	.	TRBV7-9	TGTGCCAGCAGCTTATATATGGACTTCAACTATGGCTACACCTTC	CASSLYMDFNYGYTF
TRBJ1-4	.	TRBD1	TRBV6-6	TGTGCCAGCAGTTACGGGACAGGAATTGAAAAACTGTTTTTT	CASSYGTGIEKLFF
TRBJ2-5	.	TRBD2	TRBV6-1	TGTGCCAGCAGTGAAGGGACTAGCGGGGGGCCCACCCAAGAGACCCAGTACTTC	CASSEGTSGGPTQETQYF
TRBJ1-6	.	.	TRBV4-1	TGCGCCAGCAGCCAAGCGGCCAGGGGTTCACCCCTCCACTTT	CASSQAARGSPLHF
TRBJ2-7	.	.	TRBV28	TGTGCCAGCAGTTTACAAGCAGACAGAGGAGACGACGAGCAGTACTTC	CASSLQADRGDDEQYF
TRBJ2-5	.	TRBD1	TRBV6-6	TGTGCCAGCAGTTCCCGGACAGGGAAAGGAAGAGAGACCCAGTACTTC	CASSSRTGKGRETQYF
TRBJ2-5	.	TRBD2	TRBV6-5	TGTGCCAGCATCCTAGCGGGGGGGCCTGAGACCCAGTACTTC	CASILAGGPETQYF
TRBJ2-2	.	.	TRBV18	TGTGCCAGCTCGGACAGAGTACGAACCGGGGAGCTGTTTTTT	CASSDRVRTGELFF
TRBJ2-1	.	TRBD1	TRBV2	TGTGCCAGAGTCCCGGGACAGGGGGCGCCGGACAATGAGCAGTTCTTC	CARVPGQGAPDNEQFF
TRBJ1-2	.	.	TRBV11-1	TGTGCCAGCAGCTTAGGTGTCGGCTATGGCTACACCTTC	CASSLGVGYGYTF
TRBJ2-5	.	.	TRBV3-1/TRBV3-2	TGTGCCAGCAGGGGGGCCCCAGAGACCCAGTACTTC	CASRGAPETQYF
TRBJ1-3	.	TRBD1	TRBV28	TGTGCCAGCAGTCCAGGGGGCTATGGAAACACCATATATTTT	CASSPGGYGNTIYF
TRBJ1-2	.	.	TRBV5-6	TGTGCCAGCAGCTTGGCGGGGGGCTACACCTTC	CASSLAGGYTF
TRBJ2-1	.	TRBD1	TRBV5-1	TGCGCCAGCAGCCTACTGACAGGGACCTACAATGAGCAGTTCTTC	CASSLLTGTYNEQFF
TRBJ2-5	.	TRBD1	TRBV29-1	TGCAGCGCCACAGGGGGCGCGGAGACCCAGTACTTC	CSATGGAETQYF
TRBJ1-1	.	.	TRBV12-3/TRBV12-4	TGTGCCAGCAGTTTACAGGGGAACACTGAAGCTTTCTTT	CASSLQGNTEAFF
TRBJ1-3	.	.	TRBV11-2	TGTGCCAGCAGCTACTGGACAGAGAGGAACTCTGGAAACACCATATATTTT	CASSYWTERNSGNTIYF
TRBJ2-1	once	TRBD2	TRBV3-1/TRBV3-2	TGTGCCAGCAGCCAAGGCCTAGCGGGGTCGAATGAGCAGTTCTTC	CASSQGLAGSNEQFF
TRBJ1-1	.	.	TRBV13	TGTGCCAGCAGCTTAAGCAGGGCCTCTGTCTTCTTT	CASSLSRASVFF
TRBJ2-2	.	.	TRBV7-9	TGTGCCAGCAGCCCACGTTGGGGGGGGCCCGGGGAGCTGTTTTTT	CASSPRWGGPGELFF
TRBJ2-7	.	.	TRBV7-2	TGTGCCAGCAGCTTCACCAGGGACTACGAGCAGTACTTC	CASSFTRDYEQYF
TRBJ1-2	once	.	TRBV12-3/TRBV12-4	TGTGCCAGCAGGCCAGGGTCCCTAGGCTACACCTTC	CASRPGSLGYTF
TRBJ2-1	.	TRBD2	TRBV4-1	TGCGCCAGCAGCCACGAAACCGGGACTAGCGGGGGGGCCCCCTACAATGAGCAGTTCTTC	CASSHETGTSGGAPYNEQFF
TRBJ1-6	.	.	TRBV6-5	TGTGCCAGCAGTTACTTCGGTAAAAATTCACCCCTCCACTTT	CASSYFGKNSPLHF
TRBJ1-1	once	.	TRBV6-1	TGTGCCAGCAGTGAAGCGAGGGAGGGTGGCGCTTTCTTT	CASSEAREGGAFF
TRBJ2-2	once	.	TRBV7-2	TGTGCCAGCAGCCTGCTCCGCCGGTGGCAGGGAAACACCGGGGAGCTGTTTTTT	CASSLLRRWQGNTGELFF
TRBJ2-5	.	.	TRBV12-3/TRBV12-4	TGTGCCAGCGGGGCCCCGGGTCAAGAGACCCAGTACTTC	CASGAPGQETQYF
TRBJ2-1	.	TRBD2	TRBV18	TGTGCCAGCTCACCCCGCTTTACTAGGACTAGCGGGGGGACCTACAATGAGCAGTTCTTC	CASSPRFTRTSGGTYNEQFF
TRBJ2-4	.	TRBD1	TRBV6-5	TGTGCCAGCAGTCCCCGGACAGGGGGCATGAACATTCAGTACTTC	CASSPRTGGMNIQYF
TRBJ2-3	.	TRBD2	TRBV6-1	TGTGCCAGCAGTGAAGCGGGACTACGTCCAGATACGCAGTATTTT	CASSEAGLRPDTQYF
TRBJ1-5	.	.	TRBV2	TGTGCCAGCAGTATGGGGCCTCAGCCCCAGCATTTT	CASSMGPQPQHF
TRBJ2-2	.	.	TRBV7-9	TGTGCCAGCAGCTTATATGAGGTCAACACCGGGGAGCTGTTTTTT	CASSLYEVNTGELFF
TRBJ2-2	.	TRBD2	TRBV3-1/TRBV3-2	TGTGCCAGCAGCCGGCGAGCGGGGGGGACAAACACCGGGGAGCTGTTTTTT	CASSRRAGGTNTGELFF
TRBJ1-2	.	.	TRBV18	TGTGCCAGCTCACCAGGCCAGGACTACTATGGCTACACCTTC	CASSPGQDYYGYTF
TRBJ2-1	.	.	TRBV5-5	TGTGCCAGCAGCATGACAGACAATGAGCAGTTCTTC	CASSMTDNEQFF
TRBJ2-2	.	TRBD2	TRBV18	TGTGCCAGCCCCCGGGGGGGATCGAACACCGGGGAGCTGTTTTTT	CASPRGGSNTGELFF